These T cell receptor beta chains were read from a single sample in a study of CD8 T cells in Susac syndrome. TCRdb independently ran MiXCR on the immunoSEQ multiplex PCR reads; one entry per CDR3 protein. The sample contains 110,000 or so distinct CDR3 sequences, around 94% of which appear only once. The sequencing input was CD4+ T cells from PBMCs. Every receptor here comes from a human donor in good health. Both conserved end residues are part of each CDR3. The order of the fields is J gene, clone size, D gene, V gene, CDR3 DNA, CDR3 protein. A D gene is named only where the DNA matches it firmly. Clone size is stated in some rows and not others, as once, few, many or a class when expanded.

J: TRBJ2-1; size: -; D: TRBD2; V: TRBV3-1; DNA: TGTGCCAGCAGCCGATCGGGACTAGCGGGAGGCTCCTACAATGAGCAGTTCTTC; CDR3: CASSRSGLAGGSYNEQFF
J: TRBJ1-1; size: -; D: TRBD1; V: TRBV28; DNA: TGTGCCAACACAACCCCGGGACAGGGGACTGAAGCTTTCTTT; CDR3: CANTTPGQGTEAFF
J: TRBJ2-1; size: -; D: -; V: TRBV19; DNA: TGTGCCAGTAGTATCTATCCCCGAGGGTACAATGAGCAGTTCTTC; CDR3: CASSIYPRGYNEQFF
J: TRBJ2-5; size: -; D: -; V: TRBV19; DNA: TGTGCCAGTAGACCAATAGAAGCGGAGACCCAGTACTTC; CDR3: CASRPIEAETQYF
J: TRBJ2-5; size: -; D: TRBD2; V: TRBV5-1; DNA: TGCGCCAGCAGCCCCGATGGGGGGGAGGAGACCCAGTACTTC; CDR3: CASSPDGGEETQYF
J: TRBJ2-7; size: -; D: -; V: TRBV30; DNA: TGTGCCGGAGCGGTGGGGTACGAGCAGTACTTC; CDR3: CAGAVGYEQYF
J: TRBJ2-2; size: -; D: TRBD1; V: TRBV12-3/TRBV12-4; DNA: TGTGCCAGCACACAGGGGTTCGGGGAGCTGTTTTTT; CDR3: CASTQGFGELFF
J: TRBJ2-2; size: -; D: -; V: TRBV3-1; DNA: TGTGCCAGCAGCCAGGTTTTGGGCGCCGCCGGGGAGCTGTTTTTT; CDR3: CASSQVLGAAGELFF
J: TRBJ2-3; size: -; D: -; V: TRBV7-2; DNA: TGTGCCAGCAGCCGCCGGGCGCCTGTACGGGGAGATACGCAGTATTTT; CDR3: CASSRRAPVRGDTQYF
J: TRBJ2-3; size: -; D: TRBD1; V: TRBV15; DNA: TGTGCCACCAGCAGCGACGGGACAGTCTCGGGAGATACGCAGTATTTT; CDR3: CATSSDGTVSGDTQYF
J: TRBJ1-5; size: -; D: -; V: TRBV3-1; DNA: TGTGCCAGCAGCCAAGGGACTCGGGAGCCCCAGCATTTT; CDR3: CASSQGTREPQHF
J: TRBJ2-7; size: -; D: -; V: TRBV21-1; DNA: TGTGCCAGCAGCGGCAGGGGACTCCCCTACGAGCAGTACTTC; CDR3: CASSGRGLPYEQYF
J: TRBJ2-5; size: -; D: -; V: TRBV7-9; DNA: TGTGCCAGCAGCTTAGAACTCGCGGAGACCCAGTACTTC; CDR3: CASSLELAETQYF
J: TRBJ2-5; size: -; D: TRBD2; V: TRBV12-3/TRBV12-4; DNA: TGTGCCAGCAGTTTTCAAGCGGGAGAGGCAGAGACCCAGTACTTC; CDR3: CASSFQAGEAETQYF
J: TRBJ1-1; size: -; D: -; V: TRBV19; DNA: TGTGCCAGTAGTACCTACAGGTACACTGAAGCTTTCTTT; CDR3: CASSTYRYTEAFF
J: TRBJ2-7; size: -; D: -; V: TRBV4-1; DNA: TGCGCCAGCAGCCAAGGGTACTCGTTGTCCTACGAGCAGTACTTC; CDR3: CASSQGYSLSYEQYF
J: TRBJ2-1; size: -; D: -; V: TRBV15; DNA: TGTGCCACCAGCAGAGATTTTAGAAACAATGAGCAGTTCTTC; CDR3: CATSRDFRNNEQFF
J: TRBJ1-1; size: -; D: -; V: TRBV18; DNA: TGTGCCAGCTCACCACGGGAGGGCTCGGCTGAAGCTTTCTTT; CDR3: CASSPREGSAEAFF
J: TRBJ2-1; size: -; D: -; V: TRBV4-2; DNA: TGTGCCAGCAGCCAAGAGGCGAGGAGCTCCTACAATGAGCAGTTCTTC; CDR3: CASSQEARSSYNEQFF
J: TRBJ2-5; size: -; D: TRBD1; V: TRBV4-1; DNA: TGCGCCAGCAGCCCAGAACCGATCGGACAGGCGCAAGAGACCCAGTACTTC; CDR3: CASSPEPIGQAQETQYF
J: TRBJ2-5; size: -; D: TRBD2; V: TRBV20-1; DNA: TGCAGTGCCTCACCGGGGACTAGCGGGAGGGGGCGAGAGACCCAGTACTTC; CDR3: CSASPGTSGRGRETQYF
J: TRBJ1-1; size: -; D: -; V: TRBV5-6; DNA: TGTGCCAGCAGCTCCCCAGCCACGAACACTGAAGCTTTCTTT; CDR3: CASSSPATNTEAFF
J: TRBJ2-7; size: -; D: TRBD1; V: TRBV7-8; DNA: TGTGCCAGCAGCCTGAGTGGACAGGGTAGCTACGAGCAGTACTTC; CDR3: CASSLSGQGSYEQYF
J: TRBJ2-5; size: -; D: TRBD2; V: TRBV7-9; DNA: TGTGCCAGCAGCTTATTAGCGGGAGGGATCGGGGAGACCCAGTACTTC; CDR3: CASSLLAGGIGETQYF
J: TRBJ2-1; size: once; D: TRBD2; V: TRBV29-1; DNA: TGCAGCGTTAATTATGGGACTAGCGCTAAAAATGAGCAGTTCTTC; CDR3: CSVNYGTSAKNEQFF
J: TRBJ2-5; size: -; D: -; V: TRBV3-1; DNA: TGTGCCAGCAGCCAAGACCCCGGGGGGCTCCAAGAGACCCAGTACTTC; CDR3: CASSQDPGGLQETQYF
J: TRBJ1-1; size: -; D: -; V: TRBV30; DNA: TGTGCCTGCCCGAAATCAGCCGGGACGGCAAACACTGAAGCTTTCTTT; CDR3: CACPKSAGTANTEAFF
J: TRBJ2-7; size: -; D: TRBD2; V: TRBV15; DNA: TGTGCCACACAAAGCGGGAATAGCAACGAGCAGTACTTC; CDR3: CATQSGNSNEQYF
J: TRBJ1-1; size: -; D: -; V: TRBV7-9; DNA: TGTGCCAGCAGTCCCCTGGGGGGACTTGCCGGATCTGAGGCTTTCTTT; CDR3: CASSPLGGLAGSEAFF
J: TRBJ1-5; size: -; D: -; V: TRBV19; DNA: TGTGCCAGTACCCCCCGGGGGGGAAGCAATCAGCCCCAGCATTTT; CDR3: CASTPRGGSNQPQHF
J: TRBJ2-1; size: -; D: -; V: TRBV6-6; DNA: TGTGCCAGCAGCTCCTGGGGGAACAATGAGCAGTTCTTC; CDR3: CASSSWGNNEQFF
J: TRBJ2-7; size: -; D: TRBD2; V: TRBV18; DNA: TGTGCCAGCTCCCCCCGGACTAGCGAGCACGAGCAGTACTTC; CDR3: CASSPRTSEHEQYF
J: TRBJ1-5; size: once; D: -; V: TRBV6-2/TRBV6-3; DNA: TGTGCCAGCAGTCAGGGGTTAGACAATCAGCCCCAGCATTTT; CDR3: CASSQGLDNQPQHF
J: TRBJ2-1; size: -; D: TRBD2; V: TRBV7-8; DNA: TGTGCCAGCAGCTTACTCGGTCTTACGGGAGGATCCTACAATGAGCAGTTCTTC; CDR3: CASSLLGLTGGSYNEQFF
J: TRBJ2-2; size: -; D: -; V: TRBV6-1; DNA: TGTGCCAGCAGCTGGGAGGAGGTCAACACCGGGGAGCTGTTTTTT; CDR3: CASSWEEVNTGELFF
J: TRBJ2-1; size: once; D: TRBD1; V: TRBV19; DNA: TGTGCCAGTAGTACTGGACAGGGGGCGAGTGCGCAGTTCTTC; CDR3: CASSTGQGASAQFF